The sequence of this T cell receptor beta chain was determined in a study of blood T cell repertoires in COVID-19. The wider study: Samples of COVID-19 (acute and convalescent) were obtained from the United States, Italy and Spain. Sample material is recorded as cDNA or gDNA derived from T cells, B-cell-depleted T cells, or PBMCs.

Under the authors' procedure: Estimated nucleated cell counts came from reference gene primer amplification. Sequencing was performed with immunoSEQ multiplex PCR; in TCRdb, only in-frame clones are kept and a portion is missing. Clone size and V and J calls were adopted from that table, with D and trimming inferred from the DNA. The profile shows about 220,000 clones, about 85% of them singletons. Germline trimming cut 1 base from V and 5 bases from J; bases unmatched to any gene: 13. Germline V gene lookup returns CDR1 SGHNT and CDR2 YENEEA. The CDR3 is 19 amino acids. This chain links TRBV11-3 with TRBJ2-2; 10 bases are a match to TRBD2. Sequenced input: peripheral blood. This sequence originates from a woman aged 55 to 70 who had recovered from COVID-19. CDR3 sequence: CASSLVPLAGDAGTGELFF. In DNA, the CDR3 is TGTGCCAGCAGCTTAGTGCCTCTAGCGGGGGACGCGGGGACCGGGGAGCTGTTTTTT.